A selection of T cell receptor beta chains follows, all from one sample in a study of shared clonotypes between healthy human individuals. Clones were read by immunoSEQ multiplex PCR, and TCRdb kept only the in-frame ones, dropping some. The top ten hold 0.5% to 0.6% of the sample, which has more than 1 million clones, around 78% seen once. Sequenced material: memory CD4+ T cells from PBMCs. The source is a man aged 18 to 29 in good health. Some clones in this sample may be carry-over from other donors' samples. The CDR3 runs from the conserved cysteine through the conserved F or W. D genes are given only for firm matches. Expanded clones get a size class; other rows say once, few or many, or leave the size out.

V gene	J gene	clone size	D gene	CDR3 DNA	CDR3 protein
TRBV4-2	TRBJ2-5	.	.	TGTGCCAGCAGCCTCAACGGGAGAGGTGAGACCCAGTACTTC	CASSLNGRGETQYF
TRBV30	TRBJ1-5	few	TRBD1	TGTGCCTGGAGTCAGGCAGGGGGACAGCCCCAGCATTTT	CAWSQAGGQPQHF
TRBV10-3	TRBJ2-6	few	.	TGTGCCATCAGTTCACAGATATCTGGGGCCAACGTCCTGACTTTC	CAISSQISGANVLTF
TRBV14	TRBJ1-1	.	.	TGTGCCAGCAGCCACAAAGTGAACACTGAAGCTTTCTTT	CASSHKVNTEAFF
TRBV29-1	TRBJ1-1	few	.	TGCAGCGTTGGAAGAAGGCTCCGGCAGGGTCCTGAAGCTTTCTTT	CSVGRRLRQGPEAFF
TRBV28	TRBJ2-6	.	.	TGTGCCAGCACCAATGGTCGATTTCTCTCTGGGGCCAACGTCCTGACTTTC	CASTNGRFLSGANVLTF
TRBV28	TRBJ1-1	.	.	TGTGCCAGCAGTTTATATCCCCTAAGCGCCCGATGGGGTGGGGCTTTCTTT	CASSLYPLSARWGGAFF
TRBV28	TRBJ1-2	.	.	TGTGCCAGCAGGACATTCCCGGCTTGGGGGTACACCTTC	CASRTFPAWGYTF
TRBV5-4	TRBJ2-7	.	TRBD2	TGTGCCAGCAGTCGGACTAGCGGGGGATCCGAATCCTACGAGCAGTACTTC	CASSRTSGGSESYEQYF
TRBV7-2	TRBJ1-4	.	TRBD1	TGTGCCAGCAGCACGGGACAGGGAGCCGAAAAACTGTTTTTT	CASSTGQGAEKLFF
TRBV9	TRBJ1-2	.	.	TGTGCCAGCAGCATGTACAGTTATGGCTACACCTTC	CASSMYSYGYTF
TRBV27	TRBJ1-4	.	.	TGTGCCAGCAGGGAGTCGTGGGCTAATGAAAAACTGTTTTTT	CASRESWANEKLFF
TRBV18	TRBJ2-2	.	.	TGTGCCAGCTCACCGATACAGGTTCTCACCGGGGAGCTGTTTTTT	CASSPIQVLTGELFF
TRBV6-6	TRBJ2-7	.	TRBD1	TGTGCCAGCAGTGCCCGGGACAGCTACGAGCAGTACTTC	CASSARDSYEQYF
TRBV18	TRBJ2-2	.	.	TGTGCCAGCTCACCTATGGCGGGCACGAACACCGGGGAGCTGTTTTTT	CASSPMAGTNTGELFF
TRBV29-1	TRBJ2-1	.	TRBD2	TGCAGCGTGGCCGGGACTAGCGGGGTCCCCTACAATGAGCAGTTCTTC	CSVAGTSGVPYNEQFF
TRBV6-5	TRBJ2-7	.	TRBD1	TGTGCCAGCAGCACACCTGGACAGGGCGCCTACGAGCAGTACTTC	CASSTPGQGAYEQYF
TRBV19	TRBJ1-5	.	.	TGTGCCGCATCGGACATCCGGAATCAGCCCCAGCATTTT	CAASDIRNQPQHF
TRBV28	TRBJ2-1	.	.	TGTGCCAGCAGCTCTCACAATGAGCAGTTCTTC	CASSSHNEQFF
TRBV6-1	TRBJ2-7	.	.	TGTGCCAGCACCCGAGCTCGAAGTTCCTACGAGCAGTACTTC	CASTRARSSYEQYF
TRBV5-4	TRBJ2-2	.	.	TGTGCCAGCACCCACCGGGCCGACCCCCGGTTGATCGGGGAGCTGTTTTTT	CASTHRADPRLIGELFF
TRBV19	TRBJ1-1	.	.	TGTGCCAGTGGGGACATGAACACTGAAGCTTTCTTT	CASGDMNTEAFF
TRBV28	TRBJ2-5	once	TRBD2	TGTGCCAGCAGTTTGGGTAGCGGGAGGCCGGGGACCCAGTACTTC	CASSLGSGRPGTQYF
TRBV7-3	TRBJ2-1	.	.	TGTGCCAGCAGCTTAACTCAGAGCTCCTACAATGAGCAGTTCTTC	CASSLTQSSYNEQFF
TRBV7-8	TRBJ1-1	.	.	TGTGCCAGCAGTCAAGCCCCAATTCGGACGACCATGAACACTGAAGCTTTCTTT	CASSQAPIRTTMNTEAFF
TRBV5-1	TRBJ2-5	.	.	TGCGCCAGCAGCTCCCTGACAGCGGGAGAGACCCAGTACTTC	CASSSLTAGETQYF
TRBV5-1	TRBJ2-1	.	.	TGCGCCAGCAGCCAACTTGAGCCCAGGGAGCAGTTCTTC	CASSQLEPREQFF
TRBV2	TRBJ1-1	.	TRBD1	TGTGCCAGCAGTGCCGGGACAGGGAACACTGAAGCTTTCTTT	CASSAGTGNTEAFF
TRBV4-1	TRBJ2-5	.	.	TGCGCCAGCAGCCAAGGCGGGGCCCCGGTGACCCAGTACTTC	CASSQGGAPVTQYF
TRBV5-8	TRBJ2-3	.	TRBD1	TGTGCCAGCAGCTTACCCGGGACAGAGACAGATACGCAGTATTTT	CASSLPGTETDTQYF
TRBV7-3	TRBJ2-2	.	.	TGTGCCAGCAGCCCAACGGGCGTTCTAGCGCTTCGACCCGAGAACACCGGGGAGCTGTTTTTT	CASSPTGVLALRPENTGELFF
TRBV19	TRBJ2-3	once	.	TGTGCCAGTAGTTCTCGCCCCCGGAGCTCAGATACGCAGTATTTT	CASSSRPRSSDTQYF
TRBV28	TRBJ2-6	.	.	TGTGCCAGCGGGGCTGGGGCCAACGTCCTGACTTTC	CASGAGANVLTF
TRBV2	TRBJ1-5	.	.	TGTGCCAGCAGTGAAAGGGGGTTCGGTCAGCCCCAGCATTTT	CASSERGFGQPQHF
TRBV5-1	TRBJ2-2	few	TRBD2	TGCGCCAGCAGCCGTACTCTAGCGGGAGGCACCGGGGAGCTGTTTTTT	CASSRTLAGGTGELFF
TRBV7-9	TRBJ2-1	.	.	TGTGCCAGCAGCTACCCGGGACCAGCGGTCAGTGAGCAGTTCTTC	CASSYPGPAVSEQFF
TRBV7-9	TRBJ1-2	.	TRBD1	TGTGCCAGCAGCTTAGATCGACAGGGTAACTATGGCTACACCTTC	CASSLDRQGNYGYTF
TRBV28	TRBJ2-7	.	.	TGTGCCAGCAGTTTCGGGACGGCTAACTACGAGCAGTACTTC	CASSFGTANYEQYF
TRBV10-3	TRBJ1-3	.	.	TGTGCCATCAGTGGTCAGGGCGCTGGAAACACCATATATTTT	CAISGQGAGNTIYF
TRBV5-1	TRBJ2-7	.	TRBD2	TGCGCCAGCAGCTTGGTCGCGGGAGGTTTAGCGTACGAGCAGTACTTC	CASSLVAGGLAYEQYF
TRBV6-4	TRBJ2-5	.	.	TGTGCCAGCACCGTCATAGCGGCCCAAGAGACCCAGTACTTC	CASTVIAAQETQYF
TRBV6-1	TRBJ2-1	once	.	TGTGCCAGCAGGGCGGGTCGGGAGCAGTTCTTC	CASRAGREQFF
TRBV5-1	TRBJ2-1	.	TRBD2	TGCGCCAGCAGGCGAGCTAGCGGTTCAGCCTACAATGAGCAGTTCTTC	CASRRASGSAYNEQFF
TRBV18	TRBJ2-7	.	TRBD2	TGTGCCAGCGGCGGGAGCAGATTCGAGCAGTACTTC	CASGGSRFEQYF
TRBV6-6	TRBJ1-1	few	TRBD1	TGTGCCAGCAGCGGCCGGACAGGAATTGAAGCTTTCTTT	CASSGRTGIEAFF
TRBV4-1	TRBJ1-3	.	.	TGCGCCAGCAGCCAAGTCACCCCGGGGTCCCATGGAAACACCATATATTTT	CASSQVTPGSHGNTIYF
TRBV11-2	TRBJ1-2	.	.	TGTGCCAGCAGCCCTCCCGGTGACATTACGGATGGCTACACCTTC	CASSPPGDITDGYTF
TRBV4-2	TRBJ2-3	few	TRBD2	TGTGCCAGCAGAGACAGCGGGAGATCAACAGATACGCAGTATTTT	CASRDSGRSTDTQYF
TRBV19	TRBJ2-2	.	.	TGTGCCAGTAGTCCGAGGGGCGTCTCGAACACCGGGGAGCTGTTTTTT	CASSPRGVSNTGELFF
TRBV7-9	TRBJ2-1	.	.	TGTGCCAGCCACCCGGGCGAGTGGTCCTACAATGAGCAGTTCTTC	CASHPGEWSYNEQFF
TRBV18	TRBJ2-1	.	.	TGTGCCAGCTCACCTATGGGTAGCGGAGGCTCCTACAATGAGCAGTTCTTC	CASSPMGSGGSYNEQFF